A selection of T cell receptor beta chains follows, all from one sample in a study of blood T cell repertoires in COVID-19. The data were produced by immunoSEQ multiplex PCR, yet TCRdb's version contains in-frame clones alone and is incomplete. The sample lists 400,000 to 450,000 clones, 85% to 90% occurring once. The sample was PBMCs or T cells enriched from blood (not recorded which). The receptors derive from a man aged 25 to 45 who had recovered from COVID-19. CDR3s include the opening cysteine and the closing phenylalanine or tryptophan. The order of the fields is J gene, V gene, D gene, clone size, CDR3 protein, CDR3 DNA. The D gene is left open where the match is weak. Not every row has a clone size; where given, it reads once, few, many or a size class.

TRBJ2-4,TRBV19,.,.,CASSIASGLAKNIQYF,TGTGCCAGTAGTATCGCAAGCGGACTAGCCAAAAACATTCAGTACTTC
TRBJ2-7,TRBV18,.,.,CASSPSAEVRYEQYF,TGTGCCAGCTCACCATCGGCCGAGGTAAGGTACGAGCAGTACTTC
TRBJ2-1,TRBV27,TRBD2,.,CASRLAGVPNEQFF,TGTGCCAGCAGGCTAGCGGGAGTCCCGAATGAGCAGTTCTTC
TRBJ2-7,TRBV5-1,TRBD2,.,CASSLESAGGREQYF,TGCGCCAGCAGCTTGGAATCAGCGGGAGGGCGCGAGCAGTACTTC
TRBJ2-7,TRBV19,TRBD1,.,CASSSRDSSYEQYF,TGTGCCAGTAGTAGCCGGGACAGTTCCTACGAGCAGTACTTC
TRBJ2-1,TRBV5-1,.,once,CASSLSRTTVNEQFF,TGCGCCAGCAGCTTGTCGCGGACTACCGTCAATGAGCAGTTCTTC
TRBJ2-2,TRBV11-3,.,once,CASSTGDTGNTGELFF,TGTGCCAGCAGCACCGGCGATACAGGGAACACCGGGGAGCTGTTTTTT
TRBJ1-2,TRBV2,.,few,CARQADSSSDGYTF,TGTGCCAGACAAGCGGACAGCTCCTCGGATGGCTACACCTTC
TRBJ2-5,TRBV28,.,.,CASRPGIRETQYF,TGTGCCAGCAGGCCCGGGATCCGGGAGACCCAGTACTTC
TRBJ2-5,TRBV7-2,.,.,CASSLVGQGETQYF,TGTGCCAGCAGCTTAGTGGGGCAGGGGGAGACCCAGTACTTC
TRBJ2-7,TRBV6-1,.,.,CASSEAGTAPYEQYF,TGTGCCAGCAGTGAAGCCGGGACTGCACCCTACGAGCAGTACTTC
TRBJ2-2,TRBV12-3/TRBV12-4,.,.,CASVYSNTGELFF,TGTGCCAGCGTCTATTCAAACACCGGGGAGCTGTTTTTT
TRBJ1-2,TRBV27,.,.,CASTPLGGAREFYGYTF,TGTGCCAGCACCCCCCTGGGGGGGGCGAGAGAATTCTATGGCTACACCTTC
TRBJ2-1,TRBV4-1,TRBD2,.,CASSQVETSGRKDEQFF,TGCGCCAGCAGCCAAGTAGAGACTAGCGGGAGAAAGGATGAGCAGTTCTTC
TRBJ2-5,TRBV5-5,TRBD1,.,CASSLRTGGQETQYF,TGTGCCAGCAGCCTCAGGACAGGGGGCCAAGAGACCCAGTACTTC
TRBJ1-6,TRBV27,.,.,CASSLVGARNSPLHF,TGTGCCAGCAGTTTAGTGGGGGCGCGGAATTCACCCCTCCACTTT
TRBJ2-3,TRBV5-1,TRBD2,.,CASSVAAGSTDTQYF,TGCGCCAGCTCTGTCGCAGCGGGAAGCACAGATACGCAGTATTTT
TRBJ2-3,TRBV28,TRBD2,.,CASSQTSGSFTDTQYF,TGTGCCAGCAGTCAAACTAGCGGTTCCTTCACAGATACGCAGTATTTT
TRBJ1-5,TRBV2,.,.,CASTRASANQPQHF,TGTGCCAGCACTAGAGCCAGCGCCAATCAGCCCCAGCATTTT
TRBJ2-7,TRBV29-1,.,.,CSVGRVRGNEQYF,TGCAGCGTTGGACGGGTTAGGGGAAACGAGCAGTACTTC
TRBJ1-3,TRBV3-1/TRBV3-2,.,.,CASSKTGTYRSGNTIYF,TGTGCCAGCAGCAAAACCGGGACTTATCGCTCTGGAAACACCATATATTTT
TRBJ1-4,TRBV6-5,.,.,CASSYAEEKLFF,TGTGCCAGCAGCTACGCGGAGGAAAAACTGTTTTTT
TRBJ2-3,TRBV11-2,.,.,CASSARPDTQYF,TGTGCCAGCAGCGCGAGGCCAGATACGCAGTATTTT
TRBJ2-1,TRBV7-9,.,.,CASSSQDNEQFF,TGTGCCAGCAGCTCTCAGGACAATGAGCAGTTCTTC
TRBJ2-3,TRBV7-8,TRBD2,.,CASLAGDTQYF,TGTGCAAGCCTAGCGGGAGATACGCAGTATTTT
TRBJ2-2,TRBV23-1,.,once,CASSQGTLAEGDTGELFF,TGCGCCAGCAGTCAAGGGACTCTAGCGGAGGGGGACACCGGGGAGCTGTTTTTT
TRBJ1-2,TRBV7-9,.,once,CASSLPRTGNYGYTF,TGTGCCAGCAGCTTACCTCGCACGGGGAACTATGGCTACACCTTC
TRBJ1-2,TRBV6-5,.,.,CASSQDVGVGYTF,TGTGCCAGCAGTCAGGACGTAGGGGTCGGCTACACCTTC
TRBJ2-1,TRBV18,TRBD2,.,CASSQTGGSYNEQFF,TGTGCCAGCTCACAGACGGGAGGCTCCTACAATGAGCAGTTCTTC
TRBJ1-1,TRBV19,TRBD1,.,CASISHGQGLGEAFF,TGTGCCAGTATTTCCCACGGACAGGGGTTGGGTGAAGCTTTCTTT
TRBJ1-2,TRBV28,TRBD1,once,CASSFPPGGTGGNYGYTF,TGTGCCAGCAGTTTCCCCCCAGGCGGGACAGGGGGCAATTATGGCTACACCTTC
TRBJ1-4,TRBV6-1,.,few,CASSERLWGQGGSSEKLFF,TGTGCCAGCAGTGAGCGATTATGGGGTCAGGGAGGGAGTAGTGAAAAACTGTTTTTT
TRBJ2-2,TRBV6-6,.,.,CASSYSMVGLELFF,TGTGCCAGCAGTTACTCGATGGTGGGGCTGGAGCTGTTTTTT